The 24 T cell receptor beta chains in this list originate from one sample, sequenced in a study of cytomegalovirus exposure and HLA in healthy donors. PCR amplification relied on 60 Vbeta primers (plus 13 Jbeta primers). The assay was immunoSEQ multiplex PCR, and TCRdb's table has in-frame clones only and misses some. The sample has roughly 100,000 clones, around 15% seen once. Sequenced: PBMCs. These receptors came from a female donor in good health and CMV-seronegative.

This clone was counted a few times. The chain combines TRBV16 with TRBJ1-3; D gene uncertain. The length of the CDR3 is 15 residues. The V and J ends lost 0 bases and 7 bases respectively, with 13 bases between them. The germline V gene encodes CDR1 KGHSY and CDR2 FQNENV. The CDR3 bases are TGTGCCAGCAGCCAATCAAATCCAGGTCGGAACACCATATATTTT. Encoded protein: CASSQSNPGRNTIYF.

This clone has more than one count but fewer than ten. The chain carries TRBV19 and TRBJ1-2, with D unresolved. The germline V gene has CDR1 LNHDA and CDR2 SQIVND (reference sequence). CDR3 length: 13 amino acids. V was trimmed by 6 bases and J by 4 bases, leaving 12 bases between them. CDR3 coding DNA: TGTGCCAGTAGCATGGGTCCAGGCTATGGCTACACCTTC. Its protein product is CASSMGPGYGYTF.

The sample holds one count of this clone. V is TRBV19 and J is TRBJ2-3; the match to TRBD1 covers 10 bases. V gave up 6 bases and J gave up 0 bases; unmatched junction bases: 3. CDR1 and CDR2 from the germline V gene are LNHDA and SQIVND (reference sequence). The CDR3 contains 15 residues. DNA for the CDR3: TGTGCCAGTAGGGGGACAGGGGAGAGCACAGATACGCAGTATTTT. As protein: CASRGTGESTDTQYF.

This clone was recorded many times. CDR3 amino acids: CASSPTDSGNSPLHF. DNA of the CDR3: TGTGCCAGCAGCCCTACGGACAGTGGGAATTCACCCCTCCACTTT. This sequence joins TRBV11-2 and TRBJ1-6, with a possible D match to TRBD1 (6 bases). The CDR3 contains 15 residues. From germline, CDR1 is SGHAT and CDR2 FQNNGV. V was cut by 5 bases and J by 7 bases, with 15 bases left in between.

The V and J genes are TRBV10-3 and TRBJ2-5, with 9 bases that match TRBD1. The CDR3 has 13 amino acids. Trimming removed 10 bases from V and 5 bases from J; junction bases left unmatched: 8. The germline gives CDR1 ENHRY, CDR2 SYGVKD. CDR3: CASGAGTGETQYF. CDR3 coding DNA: TGTGCCAGCGGGGCCGGGACAGGGGAGACCCAGTACTTC.

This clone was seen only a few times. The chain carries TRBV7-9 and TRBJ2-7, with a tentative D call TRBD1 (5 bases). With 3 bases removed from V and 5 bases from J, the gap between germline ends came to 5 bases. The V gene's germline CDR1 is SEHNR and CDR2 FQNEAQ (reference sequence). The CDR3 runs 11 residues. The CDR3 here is CASSFRDEQYF. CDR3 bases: TGTGCCAGCAGCTTCAGGGACGAGCAGTACTTC.

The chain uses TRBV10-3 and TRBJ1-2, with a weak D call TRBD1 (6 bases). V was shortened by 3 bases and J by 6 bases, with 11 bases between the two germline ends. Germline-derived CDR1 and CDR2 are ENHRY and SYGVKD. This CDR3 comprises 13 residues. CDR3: CAISDYRADGYTF. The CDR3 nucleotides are TGTGCCATCAGTGACTACAGGGCGGATGGCTACACCTTC.

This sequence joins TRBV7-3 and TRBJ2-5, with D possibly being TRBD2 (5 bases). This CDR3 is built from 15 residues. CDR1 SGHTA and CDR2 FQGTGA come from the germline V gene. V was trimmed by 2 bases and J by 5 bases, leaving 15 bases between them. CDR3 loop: CASSLGRRPQETQYF. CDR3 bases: TGTGCCAGCAGCTTAGGGCGGAGGCCACAGGAGACCCAGTACTTC. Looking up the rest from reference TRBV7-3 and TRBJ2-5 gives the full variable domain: GAGVSQTPSNKVTEKGKYVELRCDPISGHTALYWYRQSLGQGPEFLIYFQGTGAADDSGLPNDRFFAVRPEGSVSTLKIQRTERGDSAVYLCASSLGRRPQETQYFGPGTRLLVL.

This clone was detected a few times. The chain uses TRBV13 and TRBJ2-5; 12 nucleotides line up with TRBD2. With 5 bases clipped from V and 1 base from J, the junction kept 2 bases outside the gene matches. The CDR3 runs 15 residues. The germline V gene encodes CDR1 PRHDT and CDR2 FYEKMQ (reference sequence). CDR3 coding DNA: TGTGCCAGCAGCCGGGGACTAGCGGGCCAAGAGACCCAGTACTTC. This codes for CASSRGLAGQETQYF.

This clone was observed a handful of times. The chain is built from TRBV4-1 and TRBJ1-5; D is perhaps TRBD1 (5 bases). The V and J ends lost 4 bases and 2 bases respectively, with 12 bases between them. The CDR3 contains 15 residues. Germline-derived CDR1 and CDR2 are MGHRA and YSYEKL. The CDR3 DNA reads TGCGCCAGCAGCCCTCTCGGGGGAGGCAATCAGCCCCAGCATTTT. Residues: CASSPLGGGNQPQHF.

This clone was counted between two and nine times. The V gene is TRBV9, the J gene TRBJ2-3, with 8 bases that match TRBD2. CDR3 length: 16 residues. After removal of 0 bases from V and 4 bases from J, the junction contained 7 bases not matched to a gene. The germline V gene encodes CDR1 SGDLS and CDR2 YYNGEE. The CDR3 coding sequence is TGTGCCAGCAGCGTAGCGGGGGGGGGAGCGGCAGATACGCAGTATTTT. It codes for CASSVAGGGAADTQYF.

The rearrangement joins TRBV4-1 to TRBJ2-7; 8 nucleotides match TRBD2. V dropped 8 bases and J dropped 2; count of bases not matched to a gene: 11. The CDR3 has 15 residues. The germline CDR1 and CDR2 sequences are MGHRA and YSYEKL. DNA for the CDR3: TGCGCCAGCGAGGCTAGCGGGCCGACCACCTACGAGCAGTACTTC. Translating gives CASEASGPTTYEQYF.

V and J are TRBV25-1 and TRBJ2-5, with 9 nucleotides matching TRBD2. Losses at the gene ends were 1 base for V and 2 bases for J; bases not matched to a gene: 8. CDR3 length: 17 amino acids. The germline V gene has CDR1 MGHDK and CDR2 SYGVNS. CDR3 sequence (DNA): TGTGCCAGCAGTGAATCCGGGCGGGAGGGTTCTCAAGAGACCCAGTACTTC. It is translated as CASSESGREGSQETQYF.

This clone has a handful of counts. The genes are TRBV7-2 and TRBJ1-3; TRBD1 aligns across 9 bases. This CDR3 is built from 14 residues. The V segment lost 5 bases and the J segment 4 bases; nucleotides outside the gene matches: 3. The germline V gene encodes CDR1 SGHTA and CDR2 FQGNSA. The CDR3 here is CASSHRGPGNTIYF. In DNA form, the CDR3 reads TGTGCCAGCAGCCACAGGGGGCCCGGAAACACCATATATTTT.

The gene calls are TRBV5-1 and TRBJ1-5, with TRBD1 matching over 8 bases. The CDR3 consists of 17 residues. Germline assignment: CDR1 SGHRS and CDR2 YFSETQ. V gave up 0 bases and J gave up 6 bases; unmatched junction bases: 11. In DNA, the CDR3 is TGCGCCAGCAGCTTGGCCCCGAATACAGGGGGTGGTCAGCCCCAGCATTTT. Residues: CASSLAPNTGGGQPQHF. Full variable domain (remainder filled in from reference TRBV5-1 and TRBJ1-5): KAGVTQTPRYLIKTRGQQVTLSCSPISGHRSVSWYQQTPGQGLQFLFEYFSETQRNKGNFPGRFSGRQFSNSRSEMNVSTLELGDSALYLCASSLAPNTGGGQPQHFGDGTRLSIL.

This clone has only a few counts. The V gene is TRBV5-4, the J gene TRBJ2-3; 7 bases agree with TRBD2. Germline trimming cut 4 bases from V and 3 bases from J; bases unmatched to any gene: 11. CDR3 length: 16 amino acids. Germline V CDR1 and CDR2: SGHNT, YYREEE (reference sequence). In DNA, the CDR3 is TGTGCCAGCAGCCCCGACCGGACTAGTTATACAGATACGCAGTATTTT. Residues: CASSPDRTSYTDTQYF.

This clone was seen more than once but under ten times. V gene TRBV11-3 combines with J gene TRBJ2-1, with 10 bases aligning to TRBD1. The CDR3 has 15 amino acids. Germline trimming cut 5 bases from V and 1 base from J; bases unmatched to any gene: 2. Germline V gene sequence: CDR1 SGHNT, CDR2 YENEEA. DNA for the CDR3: TGTGCCAGCAGCCTGGGACAGGGGTCCTACAATGAGCAGTTCTTC. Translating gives CASSLGQGSYNEQFF.

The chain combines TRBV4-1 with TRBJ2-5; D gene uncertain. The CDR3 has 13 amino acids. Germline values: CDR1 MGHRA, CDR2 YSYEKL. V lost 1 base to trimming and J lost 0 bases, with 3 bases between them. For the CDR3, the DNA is TGCGCCAGCAGCCAAGTTAACCAAGAGACCCAGTACTTC. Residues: CASSQVNQETQYF.

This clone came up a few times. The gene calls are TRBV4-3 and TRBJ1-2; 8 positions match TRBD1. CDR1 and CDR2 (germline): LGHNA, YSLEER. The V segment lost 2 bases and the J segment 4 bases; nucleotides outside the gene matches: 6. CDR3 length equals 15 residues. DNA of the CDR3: TGCGCCAGCAGCCAATCTAGGACAGGGACCTATGGCTACACCTTC. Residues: CASSQSRTGTYGYTF.

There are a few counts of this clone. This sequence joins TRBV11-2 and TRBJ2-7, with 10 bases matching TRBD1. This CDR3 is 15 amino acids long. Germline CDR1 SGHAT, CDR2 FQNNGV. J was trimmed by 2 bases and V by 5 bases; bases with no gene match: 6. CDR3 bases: TGTGCCAGCAGCCTCCAGGGACAGGGGACCTACGAGCAGTACTTC. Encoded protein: CASSLQGQGTYEQYF.

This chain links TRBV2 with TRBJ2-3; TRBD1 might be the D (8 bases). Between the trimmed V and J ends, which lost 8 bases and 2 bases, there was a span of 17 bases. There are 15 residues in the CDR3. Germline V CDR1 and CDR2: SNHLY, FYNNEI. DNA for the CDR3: TGTGCCAGCTCCCACAGGGGGGGATACACAGATACGCAGTATTTT. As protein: CASSHRGGYTDTQYF.

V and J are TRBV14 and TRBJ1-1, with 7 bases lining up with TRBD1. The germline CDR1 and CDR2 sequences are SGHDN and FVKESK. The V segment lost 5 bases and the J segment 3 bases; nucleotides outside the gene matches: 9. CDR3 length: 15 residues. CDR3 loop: CASSRRPGQHTEAFF. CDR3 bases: TGTGCCAGCAGCAGGCGACCGGGACAGCACACTGAAGCTTTCTTT. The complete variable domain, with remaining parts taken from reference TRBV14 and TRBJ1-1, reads EAGVTQFPSHSVIEKGQTVTLRCDPISGHDNLYWYRRVMGKEIKFLLHFVKESKQDESGMPNNRFLAERTGGTYSTLKVQPAELEDSGVYFCASSRRPGQHTEAFFGQGTRLTVV.

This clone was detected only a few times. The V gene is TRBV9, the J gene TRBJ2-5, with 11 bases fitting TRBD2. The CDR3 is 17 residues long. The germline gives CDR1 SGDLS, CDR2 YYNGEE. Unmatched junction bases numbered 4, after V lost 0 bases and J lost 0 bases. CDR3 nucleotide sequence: TGTGCCAGCAGCGTAGGGGCTAGCGGGAGGAACCAAGAGACCCAGTACTTC. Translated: CASSVGASGRNQETQYF.

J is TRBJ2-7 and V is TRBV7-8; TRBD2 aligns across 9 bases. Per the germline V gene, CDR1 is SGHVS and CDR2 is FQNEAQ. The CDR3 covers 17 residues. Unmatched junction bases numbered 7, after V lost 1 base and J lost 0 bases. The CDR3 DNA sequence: TGTGCCAGCAGCTTAGACCCTAGCGGGGACACCTCCTACGAGCAGTACTTC. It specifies CASSLDPSGDTSYEQYF.